These T cell receptor beta chains were read from a single sample in a study of PD-1 blockade in classical Hodgkin lymphoma. Data came from immunoSEQ multiplex PCR; TCRdb stores just in-frame clones and leaves some out. The top ten hold 2.8% of the sample, which has almost 100,000 clones, around 90% seen once. Sample: peripheral blood mononuclear cells (PBMCs), taken at baseline. All receptors come from a human donor with classical Hodgkin lymphoma. The CDR3 runs from the conserved cysteine through the conserved F or W. Each record gives: V gene, J gene, D gene, clone size, CDR3 DNA, CDR3 protein. A D gene is named only where the DNA matches it firmly. Clone sizes are given selectively: once, few, many, or a class where the clone is expanded.

>TRBV4-1|TRBJ1-5|-|-
TGCGCCAGCAGCCAAGGGCCCGCAGACTACAATCAGCCCCAGCATTTT
CASSQGPADYNQPQHF
>TRBV28|TRBJ1-2|-|-
TGTGCCAGCAGTCCCCTGGACACCTATGGCTACACCTTC
CASSPLDTYGYTF
>TRBV6-6|TRBJ2-7|TRBD1|-
TGTGCCAGCAGTGGACAGGGGACCTACGAGCAGTACTTC
CASSGQGTYEQYF
>TRBV27|TRBJ2-7|-|few
TGTGCCAGCAGTTTACCTGGGGACACCCACGAGCAGTACTTC
CASSLPGDTHEQYF
>TRBV5-6|TRBJ2-2|TRBD2|-
TGTGCCAGCAGTCGGGGGGTCGGGGAGCTGTTTTTT
CASSRGVGELFF
>TRBV28|TRBJ1-1|-|-
TGTGCCAGCAGCCTCCTCTTAGAAGGGGGTGGGAACACTGAAGCTTTCTTT
CASSLLLEGGGNTEAFF
>TRBV29-1|TRBJ2-1|-|-
TGCAGCGTTGAAGGGGAGCAGGGGCCCTCCTACAATGAGCAGTTCTTC
CSVEGEQGPSYNEQFF
>TRBV27|TRBJ2-7|TRBD2|-
TGTGCCAGCAGCCTACTACTAGCGGCCCCTTCCTACGAGCAGTACTTC
CASSLLLAAPSYEQYF
>TRBV7-4|TRBJ2-7|TRBD1|-
TGTGCCAGCAGCGACAGGGTGAACTACGAGCAGTACTTC
CASSDRVNYEQYF
>TRBV6-1|TRBJ2-7|TRBD2|once
TGTGCCAGCACTATTGGGACTAGCGGCTCCTACGAGCAGTACTTC
CASTIGTSGSYEQYF
>TRBV11-2|TRBJ2-3|TRBD2|-
TGTGCCAGCAGCTTCTTTCGAGTGGCGGGAGTTAGAGAAGATACGCAGTATTTT
CASSFFRVAGVREDTQYF
>TRBV9|TRBJ2-2|-|-
TGTGCCAGCAGCGTACCCCTGATCGGGTCGAACACCGGGGAGCTGTTTTTT
CASSVPLIGSNTGELFF
>TRBV18|TRBJ1-2|-|-
TGTGCCAGTTCCCGCGAGAGACAGGCTAACTATGGCTACACCTTC
CASSRERQANYGYTF
>TRBV29-1|TRBJ2-7|TRBD1|once
TGCAGCGTTGAAGGGACAGGGGGCTACGAGCAGTACTTC
CSVEGTGGYEQYF
>TRBV5-1|TRBJ2-2|-|-
TGCGCCAGCAGCTTAACAGGGACCGGGGAGCTGTTTTTT
CASSLTGTGELFF
>TRBV7-2|TRBJ1-1|-|-
TGTGCCAGCAGCTTAGAGTGGCAGTGGAACACTGAAGCTTTCTTT
CASSLEWQWNTEAFF
>TRBV28|TRBJ2-3|TRBD1|-
TGTGCCAGCAGGCCCTCCTCTCCCTGGACAGGGTGGAGCACAGATACGCAGTATTTT
CASRPSSPWTGWSTDTQYF
>TRBV5-6|TRBJ2-4|TRBD1|once
TGTGCCAGCAGCTTGACCGGGACAGGGATAAACATTCAGTACTTC
CASSLTGTGINIQYF
>TRBV30|TRBJ1-1|-|-
TGTGCCTGGCTCGGACGGCAGGAAACGGGCACTGAAGCTTTCTTT
CAWLGRQETGTEAFF
>TRBV18|TRBJ2-5|-|-
TGTGCCAGCTCACCTCAGCAGAACCAAGAGACCCAGTACTTC
CASSPQQNQETQYF